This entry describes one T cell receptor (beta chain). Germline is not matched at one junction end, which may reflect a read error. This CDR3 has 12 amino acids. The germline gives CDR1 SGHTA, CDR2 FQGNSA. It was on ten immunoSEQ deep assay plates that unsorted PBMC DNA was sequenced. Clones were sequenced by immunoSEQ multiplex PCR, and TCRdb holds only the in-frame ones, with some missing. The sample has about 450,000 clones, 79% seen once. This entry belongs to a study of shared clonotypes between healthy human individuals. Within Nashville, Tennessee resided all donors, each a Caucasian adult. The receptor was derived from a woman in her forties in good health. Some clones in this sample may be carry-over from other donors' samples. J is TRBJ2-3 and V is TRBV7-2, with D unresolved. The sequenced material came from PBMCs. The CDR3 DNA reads TGTGCCAGCAGCTTAGGTGAAGGTCCCAGGAATTTT. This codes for CASSLGEGPRNF.